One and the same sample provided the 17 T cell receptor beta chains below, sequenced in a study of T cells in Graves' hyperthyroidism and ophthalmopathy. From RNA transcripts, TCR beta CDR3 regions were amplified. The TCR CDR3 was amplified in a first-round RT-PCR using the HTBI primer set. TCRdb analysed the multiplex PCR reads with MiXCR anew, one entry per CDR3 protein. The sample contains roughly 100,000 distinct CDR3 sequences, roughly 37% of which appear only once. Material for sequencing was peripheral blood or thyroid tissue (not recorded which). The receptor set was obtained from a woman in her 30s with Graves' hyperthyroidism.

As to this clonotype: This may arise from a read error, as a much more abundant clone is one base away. The CDR3 spells CASSQDGDGYGKLFF. DNA for the CDR3: TGCGCCAGCAGCCAAGATGGGGACGGTTACGGAAAACTGTTTTTT. The chain combines TRBV4-1 with TRBJ1-4; perhaps TRBD1 as D (5 bases). V was cut by 0 bases and J by 10 bases, with 15 bases left in between. The CDR3 totals 15 residues. Germline CDR1 MGHRA, CDR2 YSYEKL.

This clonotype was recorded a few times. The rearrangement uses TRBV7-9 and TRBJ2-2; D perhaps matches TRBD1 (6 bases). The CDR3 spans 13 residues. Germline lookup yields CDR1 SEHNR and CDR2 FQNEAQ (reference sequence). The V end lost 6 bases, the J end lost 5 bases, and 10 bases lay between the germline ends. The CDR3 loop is CASSLRGTGELFF. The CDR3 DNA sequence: TGTGCCAGCAGTCTGAGGGGGACCGGGGAGCTGTTTTTT.

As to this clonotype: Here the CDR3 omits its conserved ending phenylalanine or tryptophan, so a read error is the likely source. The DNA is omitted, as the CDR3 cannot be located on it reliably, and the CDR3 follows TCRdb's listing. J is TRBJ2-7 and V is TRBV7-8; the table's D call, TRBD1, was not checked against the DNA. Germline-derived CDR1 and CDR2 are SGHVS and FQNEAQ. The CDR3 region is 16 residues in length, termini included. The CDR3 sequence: CASSLPGWQGKREQHL.

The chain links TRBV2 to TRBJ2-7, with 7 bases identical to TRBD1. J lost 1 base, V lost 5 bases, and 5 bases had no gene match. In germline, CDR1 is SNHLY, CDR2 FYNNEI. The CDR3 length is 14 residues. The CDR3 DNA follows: TGTGCCAGCAGTCCCCCGGGACAGTCCTACGAGCAGTACTTC. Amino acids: CASSPPGQSYEQYF.

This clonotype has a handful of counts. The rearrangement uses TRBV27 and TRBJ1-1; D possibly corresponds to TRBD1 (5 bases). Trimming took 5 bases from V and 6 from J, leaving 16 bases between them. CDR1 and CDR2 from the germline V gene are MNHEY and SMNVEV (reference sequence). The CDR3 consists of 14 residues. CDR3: CASSPPGTQPEAFF. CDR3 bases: TGTGCCAGCAGTCCCCCCGGGACCCAACCTGAAGCTTTCTTT.

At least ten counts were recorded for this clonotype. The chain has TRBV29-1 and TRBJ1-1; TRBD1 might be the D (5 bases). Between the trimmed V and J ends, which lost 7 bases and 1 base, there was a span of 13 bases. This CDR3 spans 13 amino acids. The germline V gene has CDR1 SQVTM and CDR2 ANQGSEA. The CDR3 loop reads CSACRAGNTEAFF. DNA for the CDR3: TGCAGCGCTTGCAGGGCGGGGAACACTGAAGCTTTCTTT.

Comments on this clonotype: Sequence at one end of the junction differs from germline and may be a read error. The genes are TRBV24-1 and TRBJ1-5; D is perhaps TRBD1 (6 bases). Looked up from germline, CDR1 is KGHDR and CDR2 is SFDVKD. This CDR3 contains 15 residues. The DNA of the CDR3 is TGTGCCATCAGTGAAACAGGGAGGCCGAACCAGCCCCAGCATTTT. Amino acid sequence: CAISETGRPNQPQHF.

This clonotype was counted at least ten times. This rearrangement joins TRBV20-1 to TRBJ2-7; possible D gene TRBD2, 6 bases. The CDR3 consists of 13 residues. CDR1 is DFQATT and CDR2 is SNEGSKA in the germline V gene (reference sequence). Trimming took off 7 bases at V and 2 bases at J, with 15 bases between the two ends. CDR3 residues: CSVLGGSTYEQYF. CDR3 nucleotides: TGCAGTGTATTGGGAGGTTCCACCTACGAGCAGTACTTC.

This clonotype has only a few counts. The CDR3 sequence is CASSQDQGTGGASGYTF. CDR3 DNA: TGCGCCAGCAGCCAAGATCAGGGGACAGGGGGCGCATCTGGCTACACCTTC. The chain couples TRBV4-1 to TRBJ1-2, with 12 bases identical to TRBD1. The CDR3 runs 17 residues. Germline V gene data show CDR1 as MGHRA and CDR2 as YSYEKL. V was pared by 0 bases and J by 7 bases, with 9 bases of the junction left unmatched.

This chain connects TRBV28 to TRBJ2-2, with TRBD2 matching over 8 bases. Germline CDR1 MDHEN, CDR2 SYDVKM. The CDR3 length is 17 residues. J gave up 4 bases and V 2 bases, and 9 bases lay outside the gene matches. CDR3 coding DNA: TGTGCCAGCAGTTTAATTCGGACTAGCAGTGGCACCGGGGAGCTGTTTTTT. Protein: CASSLIRTSSGTGELFF. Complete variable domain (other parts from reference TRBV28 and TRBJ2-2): DVKVTQSSRYLVKRTGEKVFLECVQDMDHENMFWYRQDPGLGLRLIYFSYDVKMKEKGDIPEGYSVSREKKERFSLILESASTNQTSMYLCASSLIRTSSGTGELFFGEGSRLTVL.

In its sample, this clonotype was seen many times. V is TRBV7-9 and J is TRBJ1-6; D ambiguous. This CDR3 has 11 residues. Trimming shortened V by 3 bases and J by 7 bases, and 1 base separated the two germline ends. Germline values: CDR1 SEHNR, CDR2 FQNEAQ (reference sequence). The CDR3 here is CASSLNSPLHF. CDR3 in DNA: TGTGCCAGCAGCTTGAATTCACCCCTCCACTTT.

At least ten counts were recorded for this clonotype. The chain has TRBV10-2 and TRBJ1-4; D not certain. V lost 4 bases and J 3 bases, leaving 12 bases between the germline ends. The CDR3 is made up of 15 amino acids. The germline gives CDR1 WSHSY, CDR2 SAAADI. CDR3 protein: CASSGDGIPNEKLFF. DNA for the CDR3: TGCGCCAGCAGTGGGGATGGAATCCCTAATGAAAAACTGTTTTTT.

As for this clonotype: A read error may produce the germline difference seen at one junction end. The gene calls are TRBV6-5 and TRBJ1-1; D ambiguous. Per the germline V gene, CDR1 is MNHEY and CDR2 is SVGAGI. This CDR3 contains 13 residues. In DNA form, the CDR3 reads TGTGCCACCAGTCCAACGGGGAACACTGAAGCTTTCTTT. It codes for CATSPTGNTEAFF.

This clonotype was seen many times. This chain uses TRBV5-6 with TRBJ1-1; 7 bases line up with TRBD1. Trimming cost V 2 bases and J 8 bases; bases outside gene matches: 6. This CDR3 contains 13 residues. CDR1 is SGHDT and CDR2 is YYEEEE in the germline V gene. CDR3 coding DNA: TGTGCCAGCAGCTTCGGACAGGCGCAAGAAGCTTTCTTT. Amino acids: CASSFGQAQEAFF.

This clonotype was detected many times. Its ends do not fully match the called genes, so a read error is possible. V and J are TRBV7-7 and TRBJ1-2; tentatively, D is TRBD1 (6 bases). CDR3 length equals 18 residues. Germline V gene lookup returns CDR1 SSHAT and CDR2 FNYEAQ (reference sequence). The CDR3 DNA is TGTGCTAGCAGCCCAATAGACCGACAGGATCTTTGGCTCCATGGCTACACCTTC. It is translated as CASSPIDRQDLWLHGYTF.

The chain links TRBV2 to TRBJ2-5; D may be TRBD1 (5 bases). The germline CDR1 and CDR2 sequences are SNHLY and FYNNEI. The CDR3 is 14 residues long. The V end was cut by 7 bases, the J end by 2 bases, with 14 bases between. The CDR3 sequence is CASKLQATQETQYF. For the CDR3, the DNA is TGTGCCAGCAAACTACAGGCGACTCAAGAGACCCAGTACTTC.

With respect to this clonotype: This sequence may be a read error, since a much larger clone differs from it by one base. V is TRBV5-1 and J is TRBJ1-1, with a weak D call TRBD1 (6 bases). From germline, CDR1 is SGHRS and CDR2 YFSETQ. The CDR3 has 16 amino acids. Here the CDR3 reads CASSLVHRVGNTGAFF. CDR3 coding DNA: TGCGCCAGCAGCTTGGTCCACAGGGTAGGGAACACTGGAGCTTTCTTT.